This T cell receptor (beta chain) comes out of a study of blood T cell repertoires in COVID-19. Germline assignment: CDR1 WSHSY and CDR2 SAAADI. The CDR3 covers 13 residues. V lost 8 bases, J lost 2 bases, and 13 bases lay in between. This clone occurred a few times. Sequencing was performed with immunoSEQ multiplex PCR; in TCRdb, only in-frame clones are kept and a portion is missing. This repertoire shows around 300,000 clones, just under 85% found once; its top ten account for around 4.5%. The V call is TRBV10-2, the J call TRBJ2-7, with a tentative D call TRBD2 (5 bases). Sequences were obtained from peripheral blood. The TCR comes from a woman aged 45 to 65 with active or convalescent COVID-19. CDR3 in amino acids: CASGRGSPYEQYF. Here the CDR3 DNA reads TGCGCCAGCGGCCGGGGATCGCCCTACGAGCAGTACTTC.